These T cell receptor beta chains were read from a single sample in a study of T cell repertoires in cytomegalovirus infection. TCRdb re-derived calls from the reads in MiXCR, one entry per CDR3 protein. This table holds some 150,000 distinct CDR3 sequences, 23% found once. The sample taken for sequencing was PBMCs. Receptors originate from a human donor in good health (CMV status not recorded). Some clones in this sample may be carry-over from other donors' samples. Both conserved end residues are part of each CDR3. D genes are given only for firm matches. The size field is filled for only some rows; it gives once, few, many or a size class.

j_call: TRBJ2-7
cdr3_length: 15
clone_size: few
v_call: TRBV19
d_call: TRBD2
cdr3_aa: CASSMQAGDTYEQYF
cdr3_nt: TGTGCCAGTAGTATGCAAGCGGGGGATACCTACGAGCAGTACTTC

j_call: TRBJ1-4
cdr3_length: 13
clone_size: NA
v_call: TRBV18
d_call: TRBD1
cdr3_aa: CASSRDSNEKLFF
cdr3_nt: TGTGCCAGCTCCCGGGACAGCAATGAAAAACTGTTTTTT

j_call: TRBJ1-6
cdr3_length: 17
clone_size: NA
v_call: TRBV6-5
d_call: TRBD1
cdr3_aa: CASSYCSGTGCNSPLHF
cdr3_nt: TGTGCCAGCAGTTACTGCTCCGGGACAGGGTGTAATTCACCCCTCCACTTT

j_call: TRBJ1-5
cdr3_length: 13
clone_size: many
v_call: TRBV6-2/TRBV6-3
d_call: TRBD1
cdr3_aa: CASSDRGSQPQHF
cdr3_nt: TGTGCCAGCAGTGACAGGGGAAGCCAGCCCCAGCATTTT

j_call: TRBJ2-1
cdr3_length: 18
clone_size: NA
v_call: TRBV18
d_call: TRBD2
cdr3_aa: CASSPPTSGGASYNEQFF
cdr3_nt: TGTGCCAGCTCACCTCCAACTAGCGGGGGGGCTTCCTACAATGAGCAGTTCTTC

j_call: TRBJ2-7
cdr3_length: 18
clone_size: few
v_call: TRBV28
d_call: TRBD2
cdr3_aa: CASSPPGLAGGDTYEQYF
cdr3_nt: TGTGCCAGCAGCCCCCCGGGTCTAGCGGGAGGGGATACCTACGAGCAGTACTTC

j_call: TRBJ2-7
cdr3_length: 14
clone_size: few
v_call: TRBV28
d_call: TRBD1
cdr3_aa: CASSLVTGAYEQYF
cdr3_nt: TGTGCCAGCAGTTTAGTCACAGGGGCCTACGAGCAGTACTTC

j_call: TRBJ2-7
cdr3_length: 12
clone_size: NA
v_call: TRBV29-1
d_call: NA
cdr3_aa: CSVSYGAYEQYF
cdr3_nt: TGCAGCGTGAGCTACGGAGCCTACGAGCAGTACTTC

j_call: TRBJ1-6
cdr3_length: 18
clone_size: few
v_call: TRBV5-6
d_call: NA
cdr3_aa: CASSSGQSYLSYNSPLHF
cdr3_nt: TGTGCCAGCAGCTCCGGACAGTCCTATCTCTCCTATAATTCACCCCTCCACTTT

j_call: TRBJ2-1
cdr3_length: 13
clone_size: few
v_call: TRBV29-1
d_call: NA
cdr3_aa: CSVDWQGLNEQFF
cdr3_nt: TGCAGCGTTGATTGGCAGGGCCTAAACGAGCAGTTCTTC

j_call: TRBJ2-7
cdr3_length: 14
clone_size: once
v_call: TRBV20-1
d_call: TRBD1
cdr3_aa: CSARILTGLYEQYF
cdr3_nt: TGCAGTGCTAGAATCTTGACAGGGCTGTACGAGCAGTACTTC

j_call: TRBJ2-3
cdr3_length: 19
clone_size: many
v_call: TRBV12-3/TRBV12-4
d_call: NA
cdr3_aa: CASSLEGYSAPLGTDTQYF
cdr3_nt: TGTGCCAGCAGTTTAGAGGGTTATAGCGCGCCGCTTGGCACAGATACGCAGTATTTT

j_call: TRBJ1-1
cdr3_length: 15
clone_size: NA
v_call: TRBV4-2
d_call: NA
cdr3_aa: CASSQDGQLNTEAFF
cdr3_nt: TGTGCCAGCAGCCAAGATGGACAGCTGAACACTGAAGCTTTCTTT

j_call: TRBJ2-1
cdr3_length: 12
clone_size: few
v_call: TRBV5-1
d_call: NA
cdr3_aa: CASSLVGYEQFF
cdr3_nt: TGCGCCAGCAGCTTGGTAGGGTATGAGCAGTTCTTC

j_call: TRBJ2-7
cdr3_length: 14
clone_size: many
v_call: TRBV28
d_call: TRBD2
cdr3_aa: CASSSGLAGVEQYF
cdr3_nt: TGTGCCAGCAGCTCGGGACTAGCGGGAGTGGAGCAGTACTTC